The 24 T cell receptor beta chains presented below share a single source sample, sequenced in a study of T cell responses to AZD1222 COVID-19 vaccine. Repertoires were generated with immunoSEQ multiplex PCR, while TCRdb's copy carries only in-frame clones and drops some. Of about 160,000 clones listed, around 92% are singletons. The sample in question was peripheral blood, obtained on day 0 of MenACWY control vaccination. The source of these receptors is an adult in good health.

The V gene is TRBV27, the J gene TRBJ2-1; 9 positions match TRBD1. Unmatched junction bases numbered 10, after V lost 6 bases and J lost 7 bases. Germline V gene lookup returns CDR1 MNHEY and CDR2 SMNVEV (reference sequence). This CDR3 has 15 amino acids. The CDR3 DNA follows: TGTGCCAGCAGGCCTAATGGACAGGGGTGGAATGAGCAGTTCTTC. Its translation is CASRPNGQGWNEQFF.

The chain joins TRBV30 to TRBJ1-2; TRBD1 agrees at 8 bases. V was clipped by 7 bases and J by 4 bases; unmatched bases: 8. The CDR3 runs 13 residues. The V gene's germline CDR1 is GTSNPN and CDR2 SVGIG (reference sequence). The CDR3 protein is CAFRRGRSYGYTF. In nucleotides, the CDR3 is TGTGCCTTCCGCAGGGGGCGAAGCTATGGCTACACCTTC.

The CDR3 DNA reads as TGTGCCAGTAGTATAAGGACAGGCAATCAGCCCCAGCATTTT. It codes for CASSIRTGNQPQHF. V is TRBV19 and J is TRBJ1-5, with D possibly TRBD1 on 6 matching bases. Germline V CDR1 and CDR2: LNHDA, SQIVND (reference sequence). Trimming removed 2 bases from V and 2 bases from J, with 7 bases in between. The CDR3 has 14 amino acids.

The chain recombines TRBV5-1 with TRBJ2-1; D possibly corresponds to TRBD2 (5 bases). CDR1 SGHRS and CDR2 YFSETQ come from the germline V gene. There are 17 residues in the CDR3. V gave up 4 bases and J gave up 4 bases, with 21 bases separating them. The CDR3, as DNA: TGCGCCAGCAGCAATCTGCCCGGCGGGTCCACGTACAATGAGCAGTTCTTC. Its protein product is CASSNLPGGSTYNEQFF.

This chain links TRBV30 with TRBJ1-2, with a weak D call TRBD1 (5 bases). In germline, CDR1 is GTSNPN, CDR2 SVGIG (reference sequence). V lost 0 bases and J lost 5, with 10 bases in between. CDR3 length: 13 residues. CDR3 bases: TGTGCCTGGAGTGTACAGGCTCCTTATGGCTACACCTTC. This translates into CAWSVQAPYGYTF.

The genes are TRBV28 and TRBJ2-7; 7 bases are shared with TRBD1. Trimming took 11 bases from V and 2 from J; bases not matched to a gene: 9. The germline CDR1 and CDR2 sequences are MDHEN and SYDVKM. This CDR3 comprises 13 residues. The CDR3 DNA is TGTGCCTGTAGGGGGCGAATGACCTACGAGCAGTACTTC. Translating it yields CACRGRMTYEQYF.

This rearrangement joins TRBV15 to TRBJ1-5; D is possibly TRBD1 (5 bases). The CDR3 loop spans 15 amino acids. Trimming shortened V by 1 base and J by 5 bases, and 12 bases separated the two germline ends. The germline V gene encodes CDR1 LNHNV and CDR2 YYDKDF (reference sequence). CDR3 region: CATSRGPGVDQPQHF. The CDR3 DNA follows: TGTGCCACCAGCAGAGGTCCGGGGGTCGATCAGCCCCAGCATTTT.

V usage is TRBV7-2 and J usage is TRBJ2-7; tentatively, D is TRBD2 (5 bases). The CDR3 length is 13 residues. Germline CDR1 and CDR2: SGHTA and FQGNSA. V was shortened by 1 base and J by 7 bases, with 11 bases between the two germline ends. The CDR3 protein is CASSLEVAREQYF. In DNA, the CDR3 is TGTGCCAGCAGCTTAGAGGTAGCGAGAGAGCAGTACTTC. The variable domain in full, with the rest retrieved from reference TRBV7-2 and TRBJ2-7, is GAGVSQSPSNKVTEKGKDVELRCDPISGHTALYWYRQSLGQGLEFLIYFQGNSAPDKSGLPSDRFSAERTGGSVSTLTIQRTQQEDSAVYLCASSLEVAREQYFGPGTRLTVT.

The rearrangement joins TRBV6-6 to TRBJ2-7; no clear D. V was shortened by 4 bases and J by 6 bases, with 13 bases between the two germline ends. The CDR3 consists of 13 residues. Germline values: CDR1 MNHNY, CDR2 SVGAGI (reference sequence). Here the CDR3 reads CASSSPPRSEQYF. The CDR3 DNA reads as TGTGCCAGCAGTTCCCCACCCAGGTCCGAGCAGTACTTC.

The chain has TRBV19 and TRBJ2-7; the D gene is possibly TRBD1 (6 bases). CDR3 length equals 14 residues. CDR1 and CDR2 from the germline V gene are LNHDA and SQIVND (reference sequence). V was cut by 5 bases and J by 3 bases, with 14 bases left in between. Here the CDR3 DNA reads TGTGCCAGTAGTGACACCGGGACACACTACGAGCAGTACTTC. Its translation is CASSDTGTHYEQYF.

The CDR3 sequence: CASYTQGAEYNEQFF. The CDR3 nucleotides read TGTGCCAGCTACACCCAGGGGGCGGAGTACAATGAGCAGTTCTTC. This chain links TRBV7-2 with TRBJ2-1, with 8 nucleotides matching TRBD1. The CDR3 has 15 residues. Germline V gives CDR1 SGHTA, CDR2 FQGNSA. The V gene end was trimmed by 8 bases and the J gene end by 4 bases; junction bases not matched to a gene: 10. Supplemented by reference TRBV7-2 and TRBJ2-1, the full variable domain reads GAGVSQSPSNKVTEKGKDVELRCDPISGHTALYWYRQSLGQGLEFLIYFQGNSAPDKSGLPSDRFSAERTGGSVSTLTIQRTQQEDSAVYLCASYTQGAEYNEQFFGPGTRLTVL.

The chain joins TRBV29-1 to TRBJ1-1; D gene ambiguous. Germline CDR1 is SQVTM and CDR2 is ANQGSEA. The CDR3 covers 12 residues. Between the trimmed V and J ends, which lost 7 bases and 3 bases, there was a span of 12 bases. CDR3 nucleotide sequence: TGCAGCGCTCTGGACGGAGACACTGAAGCTTTCTTT. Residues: CSALDGDTEAFF.

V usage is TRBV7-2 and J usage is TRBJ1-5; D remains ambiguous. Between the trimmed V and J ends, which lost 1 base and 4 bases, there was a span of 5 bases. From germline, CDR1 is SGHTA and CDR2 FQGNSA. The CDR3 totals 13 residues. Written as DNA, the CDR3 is TGTGCCAGCAGCTTAGTTCAAAATCAGCCCCAGCATTTT. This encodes CASSLVQNQPQHF.

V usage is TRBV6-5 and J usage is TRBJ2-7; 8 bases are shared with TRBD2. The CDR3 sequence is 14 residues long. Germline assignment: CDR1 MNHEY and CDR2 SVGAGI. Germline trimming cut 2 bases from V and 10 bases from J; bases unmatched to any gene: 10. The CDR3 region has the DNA TGTGCCAGCAGTTACCCTCCGGGAGGGCCCGACCAGTACTTC. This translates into CASSYPPGGPDQYF.

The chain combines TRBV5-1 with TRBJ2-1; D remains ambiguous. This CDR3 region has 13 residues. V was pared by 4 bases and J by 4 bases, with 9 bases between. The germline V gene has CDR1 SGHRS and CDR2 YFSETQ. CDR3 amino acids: CASSPRSYNEQFF. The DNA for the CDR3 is TGCGCCAGCAGCCCCCGGAGTTACAATGAGCAGTTCTTC.

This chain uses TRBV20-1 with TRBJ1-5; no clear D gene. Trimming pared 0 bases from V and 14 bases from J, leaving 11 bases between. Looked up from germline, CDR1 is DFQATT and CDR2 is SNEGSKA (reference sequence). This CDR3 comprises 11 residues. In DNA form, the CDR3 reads TGCAGTGCTAGAGATCTTGTGGAGGAGCATTTT. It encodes CSARDLVEEHF.

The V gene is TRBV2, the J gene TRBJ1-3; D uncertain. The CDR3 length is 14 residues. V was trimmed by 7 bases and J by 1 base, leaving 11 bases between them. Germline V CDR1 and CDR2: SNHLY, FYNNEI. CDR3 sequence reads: CASTLEGSGNTIYF. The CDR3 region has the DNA TGTGCCAGCACTCTTGAGGGTTCTGGAAACACCATATATTTT.

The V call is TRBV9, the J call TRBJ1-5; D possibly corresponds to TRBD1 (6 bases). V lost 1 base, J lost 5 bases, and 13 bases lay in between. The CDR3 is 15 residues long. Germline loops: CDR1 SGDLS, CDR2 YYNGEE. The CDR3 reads CASSVNPTGDQPQHF. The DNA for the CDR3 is TGTGCCAGCAGCGTAAATCCGACAGGAGATCAGCCCCAGCATTTT.

CDR3 amino acids: CASSLMGTDRDLSGNTIYF. In nucleotides, the CDR3 is TGTGCCAGCAGCTTAATGGGAACTGACCGGGACCTCTCTGGAAACACCATATATTTT. The J gene is TRBJ1-3, the V gene TRBV7-3, with D maybe TRBD1 (5 bases). The CDR3 length is 19 residues. Trimming stripped 1 base from V and 0 bases from J, with 19 bases between. The germline CDR1 and CDR2 sequences are SGHTA and FQGTGA.

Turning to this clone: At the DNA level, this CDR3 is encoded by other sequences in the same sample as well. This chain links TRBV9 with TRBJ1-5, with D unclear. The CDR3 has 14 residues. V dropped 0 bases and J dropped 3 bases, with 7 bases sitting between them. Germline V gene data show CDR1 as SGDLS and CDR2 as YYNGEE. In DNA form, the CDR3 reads TGTGCCAGCAGCGTAGGGCCAATCAATCAGCCCCAGCATTTT. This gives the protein CASSVGPINQPQHF.

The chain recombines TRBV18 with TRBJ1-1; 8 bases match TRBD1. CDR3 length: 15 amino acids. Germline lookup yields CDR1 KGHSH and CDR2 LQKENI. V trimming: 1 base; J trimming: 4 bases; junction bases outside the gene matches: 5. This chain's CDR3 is CASSPLVQGVTEAFF. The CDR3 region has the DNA TGTGCCAGCTCACCACTCGTACAGGGGGTCACTGAAGCTTTCTTT.

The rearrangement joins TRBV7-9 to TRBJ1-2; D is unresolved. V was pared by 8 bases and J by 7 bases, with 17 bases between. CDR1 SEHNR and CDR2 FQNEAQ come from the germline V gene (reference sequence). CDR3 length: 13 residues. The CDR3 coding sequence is TGTGCCAGCCGAGGAGGGCGGACCGGTGGCTACACCTTC. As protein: CASRGGRTGGYTF. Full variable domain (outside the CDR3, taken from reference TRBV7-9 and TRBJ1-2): DTGVSQNPRHKITKRGQNVTFRCDPISEHNRLYWYRQTLGQGPEFLTYFQNEAQLEKSRLLSDRFSAERPKGSFSTLEIQRTEQGDSAMYLCASRGGRTGGYTFGSGTRLTVV.

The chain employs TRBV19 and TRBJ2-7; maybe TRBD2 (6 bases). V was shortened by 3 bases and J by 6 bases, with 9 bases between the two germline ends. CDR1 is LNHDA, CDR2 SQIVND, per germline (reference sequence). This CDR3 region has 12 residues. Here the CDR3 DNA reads TGTGCCAGTAGTATGTCGGGAGTCGAGCAGTACTTC. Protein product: CASSMSGVEQYF.

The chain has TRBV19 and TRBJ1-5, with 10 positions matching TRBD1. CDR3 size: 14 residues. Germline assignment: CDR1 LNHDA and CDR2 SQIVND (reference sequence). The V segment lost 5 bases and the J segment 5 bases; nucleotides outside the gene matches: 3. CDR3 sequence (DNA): TGTGCCAGTAGTCAGGACAGGGGGTATCAGCCCCAGCATTTT. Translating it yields CASSQDRGYQPQHF.